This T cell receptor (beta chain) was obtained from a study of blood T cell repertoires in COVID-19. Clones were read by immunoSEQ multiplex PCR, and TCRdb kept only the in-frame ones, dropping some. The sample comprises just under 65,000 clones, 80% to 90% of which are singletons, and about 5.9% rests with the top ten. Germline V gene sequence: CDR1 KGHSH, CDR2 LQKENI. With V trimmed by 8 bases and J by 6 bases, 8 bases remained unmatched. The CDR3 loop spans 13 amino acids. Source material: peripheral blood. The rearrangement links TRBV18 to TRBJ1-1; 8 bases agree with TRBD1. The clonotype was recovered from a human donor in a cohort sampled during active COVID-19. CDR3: CASQRQGIAEAFF. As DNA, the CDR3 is TGTGCCAGCCAACGACAGGGGATCGCTGAAGCTTTCTTT.